This TCR beta chain was documented in a study of CD8 T cells in Susac syndrome. The wider study: Within the sequenced Susac syndrome patient group, over 5 exhibited active disease and roughly eight were in remission.

Random hexamers served to reverse transcribe about 0.45 to 1 ug RNA. The CDR3 of TCR beta was amplified by immunoSEQ multiplex PCR across 54 Vbeta and 13 Jbeta. TCRdb passed the immunoSEQ multiplex PCR reads through MiXCR, listing each CDR3 protein once. The sample has roughly 150,000 distinct CDR3 sequences; around 95% are singletons. The CDR3 contains 13 residues. CDR1 and CDR2 (germline): SGHVS, FQNEAQ. Sequencing of TCR beta, carried out with a high-throughput approach, was applied to CD8+ and CD4+ T cells from the blood. As for this clonotype: A junction end diverges from the germline sequence, so it may reflect a read error.

This clonotype was obtained from a human donor with Susac syndrome. The chain employs TRBV7-8 and TRBJ2-7; D is perhaps TRBD1 (6 bases). Source material: CD4+ T cells from PBMCs. CDR3 in amino acids: CVSTADRAYEQYF. For the CDR3, the DNA is TGTGTCAGCACCGCGGACAGAGCCTACGAGCAGTACTTC. Filled out from reference TRBV7-8 and TRBJ2-7, the complete variable domain reads GAGVSQSPRYKVAKRGQDVALRCDPISGHVSLFWYQQALGQGPEFLTYFQNEAQLDKSGLPSDRFFAERPEGSVSTLKIQRTQQEDSAVYLCVSTADRAYEQYFGPGTRLTVT.